This note documents a single T cell receptor (beta chain) sequence. This record belongs to a study of control samples from healthy donors and cancer patients. Clones were sequenced by immunoSEQ multiplex PCR, and TCRdb holds only the in-frame ones, with some missing. The repertoire holds around 76,000 clones, with around 90% as singletons. Trimming removed 5 bases from V and 6 bases from J, with 17 bases in between. This CDR3 is built from 15 residues. Germline V lookup: CDR1 MNHEY, CDR2 SVGAGI. The genes are TRBV6-5 and TRBJ2-1; tentatively, D is TRBD2 (6 bases). The source is a woman in her forties or fifties with colorectal cancer. The specimen was PBMCs. CDR3 nucleotides: TGTGCCAGCAGTCCAAGGGGAACGGGGGTCAATGAGCAGTTCTTC. As protein: CASSPRGTGVNEQFF.